A single sample gave rise to the 13 T cell receptor beta chains below, sequenced in a study of blood T cell repertoires in COVID-19. Repertoires were generated with immunoSEQ multiplex PCR, while TCRdb's copy carries only in-frame clones and drops some. The profile shows about 270,000 clones, 86% of them singletons. The source material was PBMCs or T cells enriched from blood (not recorded which). The receptors were sampled from a man younger than 35 who had recovered from COVID-19.

The rearrangement joins TRBV19 to TRBJ1-6, with D hard to call. V was trimmed by 4 bases and J by 0 bases, leaving 16 bases between them. The CDR3 length is 18 residues. Per germline, CDR1 LNHDA and CDR2 SQIVND (reference sequence). CDR3 coding DNA: TGTGCCAGTAGTACAACCGGAGGAAGACCCTCCTATAATTCACCCCTCCACTTT. Its translation: CASSTTGGRPSYNSPLHF.

CDR3 sequence (DNA): TGCGCCAGCAGCTTTAGCGGGAGTAGTGAGCAGTTCTTC. The encoded protein is CASSFSGSSEQFF. The chain couples TRBV5-1 to TRBJ2-1; 9 bases line up with TRBD2. This CDR3 comprises 13 residues. J lost 9 bases, V lost 2 bases, and 3 bases had no gene match. Germline V gene data show CDR1 as SGHRS and CDR2 as YFSETQ.

The chain joins TRBV19 to TRBJ2-1; TRBD1 agrees at 8 bases. The CDR3 is made up of 14 amino acids. Trimming at V came to 5 bases and at J to 2 bases, leaving 2 bases not matched to a gene. Germline-derived CDR1 and CDR2 are LNHDA and SQIVND (reference sequence). CDR3 DNA: TGTGCCAGTAGTGACAGGGGCACCTACAATGAGCAGTTCTTC. Its protein product is CASSDRGTYNEQFF.

The chain combines TRBV5-4 with TRBJ1-1, with 8 positions matching TRBD1. The germline V gene has CDR1 SGHNT and CDR2 YYREEE (reference sequence). Unmatched junction bases numbered 15, after V lost 7 bases and J lost 1 base. This CDR3 contains 17 residues. The CDR3 reads CASGEDRAGSGNTEAFF. The CDR3 DNA follows: TGTGCCAGCGGAGAGGACAGGGCCGGATCCGGGAACACTGAAGCTTTCTTT.

The V and J genes are TRBV7-9 and TRBJ2-7; possible D gene TRBD1, 5 bases. The CDR3 runs to 15 residues. V lost 1 base and J 2 bases, leaving 12 bases between the germline ends. Germline assignment: CDR1 SEHNR and CDR2 FQNEAQ (reference sequence). The CDR3 DNA follows: TGTGCCAGCAGCTTAGTATCTGGCAGGGCCTACGAGCAGTACTTC. Amino acids: CASSLVSGRAYEQYF.

The chain uses TRBV7-9 and TRBJ2-7; tentatively, D is TRBD1 (5 bases). Deletions cut 1 base from V and 5 bases from J, with 15 bases between. Germline V lookup: CDR1 SEHNR, CDR2 FQNEAQ (reference sequence). The CDR3 extends over 15 amino acids. The CDR3 bases are TGTGCCAGCAGCTTAGAAGGCTTTTGGGGCGACGAGCAGTACTTC. The encoded protein is CASSLEGFWGDEQYF.

This rearrangement joins TRBV13 to TRBJ1-1; no clear D. The V gene's germline CDR1 is PRHDT and CDR2 FYEKMQ (reference sequence). The V end lost 4 bases, the J end lost 1 base, and 7 bases lay between the germline ends. The CDR3 runs 13 residues. In nucleotides, the CDR3 is TGTGCCAGCAGCTACACAGCGAACACTGAAGCTTTCTTT. As protein: CASSYTANTEAFF.

This clone came up a few times. The chain joins TRBV5-1 to TRBJ2-7; 11 bases agree with TRBD1. The J segment lost 2 bases and the V segment lost 4 bases, leaving 5 bases of the junction unmatched. This CDR3 region has 15 residues. The germline V gene encodes CDR1 SGHRS and CDR2 YFSETQ. The CDR3 loop reads CASSRVGQGAYEQYF. For the CDR3, the DNA is TGCGCCAGCAGCAGGGTGGGACAGGGGGCCTACGAGCAGTACTTC.

V and J are TRBV11-2 and TRBJ2-3; maybe TRBD1 (6 bases). Germline V gives CDR1 SGHAT, CDR2 FQNNGV. V lost 11 bases to trimming and J lost 0 bases, with 18 bases between them. There are 15 residues in the CDR3. The CDR3 region has the DNA TGTGCCGGATCGCAGGGGCGTTTGAGCACAGATACGCAGTATTTT. Translated, it gives CAGSQGRLSTDTQYF.

This clone was counted a few times. The chain joins TRBV7-9 to TRBJ2-7; D might be TRBD1 (7 bases). Germline V gene lookup returns CDR1 SEHNR and CDR2 FQNEAQ (reference sequence). The V end was cut by 3 bases, the J end by 2 bases, with 11 bases between. The CDR3 covers 14 residues. The CDR3 loop reads CASSLQGGPYEQYF. CDR3 DNA: TGTGCCAGCAGCTTGCAGGGGGGACCCTACGAGCAGTACTTC.

The rearrangement joins TRBV11-2 to TRBJ2-7; a weak D match, TRBD1 (5 bases). V was pared by 5 bases and J by 1 base, with 12 bases between. The CDR3 contains 14 residues. Germline V gene sequence: CDR1 SGHAT, CDR2 FQNNGV. The CDR3 spells CASSPFDRSYEQYF. CDR3 nucleotide sequence: TGTGCCAGCAGCCCCTTCGACAGATCCTACGAGCAGTACTTC.

The chain uses TRBV3-1 (or the pseudogene TRBV3-2) and TRBJ2-7; 8 positions agree with TRBD1. Unmatched junction bases numbered 7, after V lost 2 bases and J lost 4 bases. Germline loops: CDR1 LGHDT, CDR2 YNNKEL (reference sequence). CDR3 length equals 15 residues. The CDR3 sequence is CASSQHPGTGYEQYF. In DNA, the CDR3 is TGTGCCAGCAGCCAACATCCCGGGACAGGATACGAGCAGTACTTC.

This chain joins TRBV30 and TRBJ1-5, with TRBD1 as a possible D gene (5 bases). Germline assignment: CDR1 GTSNPN and CDR2 SVGIG (reference sequence). The ends were cut back, 3 bases at V and 4 bases at J, with 10 bases in the middle. The CDR3 spans 13 residues. The CDR3 sequence: CAWRGGGNQPQHF. The CDR3 coding sequence is TGTGCCTGGAGGGGGGGTGGGAATCAGCCCCAGCATTTT.